The 30 T cell receptor beta chains below all came from one sample that was sequenced in a study of cytomegalovirus exposure and HLA in healthy donors. Amplification used 60 Vbeta primers and 13 Jbeta primers. The assay was immunoSEQ multiplex PCR, and TCRdb's table has in-frame clones only and misses some. The repertoire includes around 120,000 clones, approximately 76% of them detected once, and approximately 16% sits in the top ten. The sequencing input was PBMCs. All receptors derive from a man over 45 in good health and CMV-seropositive.

J is TRBJ1-5 and V is TRBV19; D perhaps matches TRBD1 (5 bases). CDR1 is LNHDA and CDR2 is SQIVND in the germline V gene (reference sequence). V lost 3 bases, J lost 4 bases, and 10 bases lay in between. The CDR3 is 14 residues long. This chain's CDR3 is CASSMATANQPQHF. The CDR3 nucleotides are TGTGCCAGTAGTATGGCGACAGCAAATCAGCCCCAGCATTTT.

V and J are TRBV11-3 and TRBJ1-1; maybe TRBD1 (5 bases). This CDR3 has 14 residues. The germline CDR1 and CDR2 sequences are SGHNT and YENEEA. V was shortened by 3 bases and J by 1 base, with 9 bases between the two germline ends. The CDR3 is CASSLPGENTEAFF. CDR3 bases: TGTGCCAGCAGCTTGCCGGGGGAGAACACTGAAGCTTTCTTT.

In this sample, this clone turned up a few times. Here the CDR3 reads CASSASLAGGPDEQFF. CDR3 bases: TGTGCCAGCAGCGCTTCTCTAGCGGGGGGGCCCGATGAGCAGTTCTTC. This chain links TRBV6-6 with TRBJ2-1, with TRBD2 matching 12 bases. Germline V lookup: CDR1 MNHNY, CDR2 SVGAGI (reference sequence). V lost 6 bases and J lost 8; bases outside the gene matches: 11. CDR3 length: 16 amino acids.

The V call is TRBV7-9, the J call TRBJ2-5; D call uncertain. The assigned J gene may be wrong: the sequence end matches TRBJ2-7 better. The germline gives CDR1 SEHNR, CDR2 FQNEAQ (reference sequence). This CDR3 region has 11 residues. In DNA, the CDR3 is TGTGCCAGCAGCTTAGTCTACGAGCAGTACTTC. Protein sequence: CASSLVYEQYF.

The V and J genes are TRBV5-1 and TRBJ2-5, with TRBD2 identical over 8 bases. Trimming at V came to 1 base and at J to 1 base, leaving 3 bases not matched to a gene. From germline, CDR1 is SGHRS and CDR2 YFSETQ. This CDR3 contains 15 residues. The CDR3 DNA is TGCGCCAGCAGCTTGCCGGGAGGGAGCCAAGAGACCCAGTACTTC. Protein sequence: CASSLPGGSQETQYF.

The V call is TRBV11-1, the J call TRBJ2-2; 8 bases agree with TRBD1. V trimming: 5 bases; J trimming: 4 bases; junction bases outside the gene matches: 0. The CDR3 contains 13 residues. From germline, CDR1 is SGHAT and CDR2 FQDESV (reference sequence). As DNA, the CDR3 is TGTGCCAGCAGCGGACAGGGCACCGGGGAGCTGTTTTTT. It encodes CASSGQGTGELFF.

In nucleotides, the CDR3 is TGCGCCAGCAGCTTGGTGGGGACACCGGGGGGTGAAAAACTGTTTTTT. Encoded protein: CASSLVGTPGGEKLFF. The V call is TRBV5-1, the J call TRBJ1-4; weak D call: TRBD1 (6 bases). The CDR3 spans 16 residues. Germline V lookup: CDR1 SGHRS, CDR2 YFSETQ. V was pared by 0 bases and J by 7 bases, with 16 bases between.

This chain uses TRBV2 with TRBJ2-7; TRBD2 agrees at 9 bases. The germline CDR1 and CDR2 sequences are SNHLY and FYNNEI. CDR3 length equals 16 residues. Trimming removed 1 base from V and 4 bases from J; junction bases left unmatched: 8. DNA for the CDR3: TGTGCCAGCAGTGAAGAAGGGAGCGGGGGGAGTTACGAGCAGTACTTC. Protein product: CASSEEGSGGSYEQYF.

DNA for the CDR3: TGCGCCAGCAGCTTGGTGGCTAGCGACGAGCAGTACTTC. Residues: CASSLVASDEQYF. The chain has TRBV5-1 and TRBJ2-7; TRBD2 is a possible D gene (6 bases). The length of the CDR3 is 13 residues. The ends were cut back, 0 bases at V and 5 bases at J, with 9 bases in the middle. Germline V gene lookup returns CDR1 SGHRS and CDR2 YFSETQ.

This chain uses TRBV5-1 with TRBJ1-2; no definite D call. CDR1 is SGHRS and CDR2 is YFSETQ in the germline V gene. CDR3 length: 12 amino acids. Trimming stripped 4 bases from V and 5 bases from J, with 9 bases between. Here the CDR3 reads CASSAGEYGYTF. The CDR3 region has the DNA TGCGCCAGCAGCGCGGGAGAGTATGGCTACACCTTC.

V and J are TRBV29-1 and TRBJ2-7; 9 positions match TRBD2. The CDR3 spans 13 residues. V lost 7 bases and J lost 4; bases outside the gene matches: 8. Germline values: CDR1 SQVTM, CDR2 ANQGSEA. The CDR3 nucleotides read TGCAGCGCATTAGCGGGAGTGGAGTACGAGCAGTACTTC. Its translation is CSALAGVEYEQYF.

CDR3 amino acids: CASSSPGQGLITDTQYF. The CDR3 DNA follows: TGTGCCAGCAGCTCTCCCGGACAGGGGCTAATCACAGATACGCAGTATTTT. The rearrangement joins TRBV7-8 to TRBJ2-3, with TRBD1 matching over 9 bases. The J segment lost 2 bases and the V segment lost 4 bases, leaving 10 bases of the junction unmatched. The CDR3 sequence is 17 residues long. CDR1 and CDR2 from the germline V gene are SGHVS and FQNEAQ.

The chain employs TRBV6-6 and TRBJ2-2, with 10 bases lining up with TRBD2. The CDR3 has 14 residues. V trimming: 6 bases; J trimming: 4 bases; junction bases outside the gene matches: 2. The germline CDR1 and CDR2 sequences are MNHNY and SVGAGI (reference sequence). The CDR3 DNA reads as TGTGCCAGCAGAGAGCGGGGGGGCACCGGGGAGCTGTTTTTT. Translating gives CASRERGGTGELFF.

The CDR3 here is CASSTRDSGTDTQYF. CDR3 sequence (DNA): TGTGCCAGCAGCACCAGGGATAGTGGTACAGATACGCAGTATTTT. The chain uses TRBV5-6 and TRBJ2-3; a possible D gene is TRBD1 (5 bases). This CDR3 comprises 15 residues. Germline assignment: CDR1 SGHDT and CDR2 YYEEEE. Trimming took off 4 bases at V and 3 bases at J, with 15 bases between the two ends.

Comments on this clone: One end of the junction fails to match germline, which may point to a read error. The CDR3: CASSLGDRVLF. The DNA of the CDR3 is TGTGCCAGCAGCTTAGGGGACAGGGTCCTCTTC. V gene TRBV7-2 combines with J gene TRBJ2-1; TRBD1 matches at 9 bases. CDR1 is SGHTA, CDR2 FQGNSA, per germline. The CDR3 sequence is 11 residues long.

The rearrangement joins TRBV5-6 to TRBJ2-3; D remains ambiguous. The CDR3 consists of 14 residues. Germline lookup yields CDR1 SGHDT and CDR2 YYEEEE. V lost 4 bases to trimming and J lost 6 bases, with 15 bases between them. CDR3 in amino acids: CASSPRGRRDTQYF. The DNA of the CDR3 is TGTGCCAGCAGCCCTAGAGGTCGTCGGGATACGCAGTATTTT.

As concerns this clone: The junction departs from germline at one end; a sequencing error may be responsible. Distinct nucleotide sequences in the sample also encode this CDR3. V is TRBV27 and J is TRBJ1-2; 11 bases are shared with TRBD1. Germline V gene sequence: CDR1 MNHEY, CDR2 SMNVEV (reference sequence). The CDR3 has 17 residues. The CDR3 loop reads CASSLIGQGAPNYGYTF. The CDR3 nucleotides read TGTGCCAGCAGTCTAATTGGACAGGGGGCCCCTAACTACGGCTACACCTTC.

The CDR3 nucleotides read TGTGCCAGCAGCGTAGACGCAGGGGAGTCACCCCTCCACTTT. Its protein is CASSVDAGESPLHF. The chain links TRBV9 to TRBJ1-6, with D tentatively TRBD1 (6 bases). V was cut by 0 bases and J by 10 bases, with 11 bases left in between. This CDR3 contains 14 residues. The germline gives CDR1 SGDLS, CDR2 YYNGEE.

This chain links TRBV13 with TRBJ1-3; 7 bases line up with TRBD1. Germline CDR1 PRHDT, CDR2 FYEKMQ (reference sequence). CDR3 length equals 14 residues. J was trimmed by 4 bases and V by 4 bases; bases with no gene match: 4. The CDR3 loop reads CASSSPGQGNTIYF. CDR3 nucleotides: TGTGCCAGCAGCTCACCGGGACAGGGAAACACCATATATTTT. Variable domain in full (rest from reference TRBV13 and TRBJ1-3): AAGVIQSPRHLIKEKRETATLKCYPIPRHDTVYWYQQGPGQDPQFLISFYEKMQSDKGSIPDRFSAQQFSDYHSELNMSSLELGDSALYFCASSSPGQGNTIYFGEGSWLTVV.

V usage is TRBV4-3 and J usage is TRBJ2-1, with D perhaps matching TRBD2 (6 bases). Germline loops: CDR1 LGHNA, CDR2 YSLEER. Deletions cut 0 bases from V and 8 bases from J, with 20 bases between. The CDR3 length is 17 residues. Here the CDR3 DNA reads TGCGCCAGCAGCCAAGAGAGGCCGGGGGTGGATGGCGATGAGCAGTTCTTC. It codes for CASSQERPGVDGDEQFF.

The CDR3 here is CASSFLSGTYNVLTF. The CDR3 DNA reads as TGTGCCAGCAGCTTCCTGAGCGGGACGTACAACGTCCTGACTTTC. The rearrangement joins TRBV11-2 to TRBJ2-6, with 7 nucleotides matching TRBD2. The CDR3 is 15 amino acids. With V trimmed by 3 bases and J by 9 bases, 8 bases remained unmatched. In germline, CDR1 is SGHAT, CDR2 FQNNGV.

The rearrangement links TRBV15 to TRBJ1-5; tentative D call: TRBD1 (6 bases). This CDR3 has 15 amino acids. V gave up 0 bases and J gave up 3 bases, with 9 bases separating them. Germline V gene sequence: CDR1 LNHNV, CDR2 YYDKDF (reference sequence). CDR3 amino acids: CATSREGQNNQPQHF. DNA for the CDR3: TGTGCCACCAGCAGAGAAGGACAGAACAATCAGCCCCAGCATTTT.

Of note for this clone: One end of the junction is discordant with germline, which a read error may explain. The chain has TRBV7-2 and TRBJ2-3, with a weak D call TRBD1 (5 bases). The CDR3 has 14 amino acids. The germline gives CDR1 SGHTA, CDR2 FQGNSA. Here the CDR3 DNA reads TGTGCCAGCACCTTAGGGGCCTTCACAGATACGCAGTATTTT. It codes for CASTLGAFTDTQYF.

CDR3 amino acids: CASSRMTGTGGYEQYF. The DNA for the CDR3 is TGTGCCAGCAGCCGTATGACCGGGACAGGGGGCTACGAGCAGTACTTC. V gene TRBV7-8 combines with J gene TRBJ2-5; 11 bases align to TRBD1. The J call may be incorrect, as the DNA end agrees better with TRBJ2-7. Germline loops: CDR1 SGHVS, CDR2 FQNEAQ. This CDR3 has 16 residues.

The J gene is TRBJ1-6, the V gene TRBV5-1; 7 bases align to TRBD1. The germline V gene has CDR1 SGHRS and CDR2 YFSETQ. With 2 bases clipped from V and 7 bases from J, the junction kept 9 bases outside the gene matches. The length of the CDR3 is 16 residues. CDR3 nucleotide sequence: TGCGCCAGCAGCTTAACAGGGGCTATTGAGAATTCACCCCTCCACTTT. This encodes CASSLTGAIENSPLHF.

There are a few counts of this clone. The chain recombines TRBV29-1 with TRBJ2-7; 12 bases are a match to TRBD1. CDR1 and CDR2 (germline): SQVTM, ANQGSEA. The CDR3 has 14 residues. Trimming cost V 2 bases and J 6 bases; bases outside gene matches: 5. The CDR3 region has the DNA TGCAGCGTTGAAAAGGGACAGGGGGCGGGCGAGCAGTACTTC. Translation gives CSVEKGQGAGEQYF.

The rearrangement joins TRBV10-3 to TRBJ1-5; tentatively, D is TRBD1 (5 bases). Germline V gene sequence: CDR1 ENHRY, CDR2 SYGVKD. V gave up 3 bases and J gave up 0 bases, with 9 bases separating them. This CDR3 region has 15 residues. The CDR3 nucleotides read TGTGCCATCAGTGAAATGGGGCTTAGCAATCAGCCCCAGCATTTT. It translates to CAISEMGLSNQPQHF.

V and J are TRBV7-6 and TRBJ2-3, with D maybe TRBD1 (6 bases). This CDR3 is 15 amino acids long. Trimming left V 1 base short and J 4 bases short, with 12 bases between. The V gene's germline CDR1 is SGHVS and CDR2 FNYEAQ. The CDR3 is CASSLVGGGSDTQYF. CDR3 DNA sequence: TGTGCCAGCAGCTTAGTAGGGGGTGGATCAGATACGCAGTATTTT.

V usage is TRBV19 and J usage is TRBJ2-7; TRBD2 matches 8 bases. V gave up 5 bases and J gave up 0 bases; unmatched junction bases: 6. The V gene's germline CDR1 is LNHDA and CDR2 SQIVND (reference sequence). The CDR3 contains 15 residues. The CDR3: CASSPTSANSYEQYF. The CDR3 DNA follows: TGTGCCAGTAGTCCGACTAGCGCCAACTCCTACGAGCAGTACTTC.

CDR3 sequence: CSVEDPDSDYEQFF. CDR3 nucleotides: TGCAGCGTTGAAGATCCAGACAGCGACTATGAGCAGTTCTTC. The chain uses TRBV29-1 and TRBJ2-1; maybe TRBD1 (5 bases). The germline V gene has CDR1 SQVTM and CDR2 ANQGSEA. The length of the CDR3 is 14 residues. The V end lost 0 bases, the J end lost 8 bases, and 14 bases lay between the germline ends.